One and the same sample provided the 21 T cell receptor beta chains below, sequenced in a study of control samples from healthy donors and cancer patients. The method was immunoSEQ multiplex PCR; TCRdb's version includes in-frame clones alone and lacks a portion of them. The repertoire holds 150,000 to 200,000 clones, with around 92% as singletons. The sequenced sample was blood. The receptors here all came from a woman in her twenties or thirties in good health.

The chain joins TRBV21-1 to TRBJ2-2; TRBD2 reflects the table's D call only, with no check against the DNA. TRBV21-1 is a documented pseudogene. The CDR3 consists of 12 residues. The CDR3 loop is CASSKGRGELFF. CDR3 bases: TGTGCCAGCAGCAAAGGGAGGGGGGAGCTGTTTTTT.

V and J are TRBV7-6 and TRBJ2-5; 10 bases are shared with TRBD2. V was pared by 5 bases and J by 5 bases, with 2 bases of the junction left unmatched. This CDR3 is 13 amino acids long. Germline V gene sequence: CDR1 SGHVS, CDR2 FNYEAQ. The CDR3 bases are TGTGCCAGCAGCGATAGCGGGAGGGAGACCCAGTACTTC. Protein: CASSDSGRETQYF.

V and J are TRBV11-2 and TRBJ2-2, with D tentatively TRBD1 (6 bases). With 6 bases removed from V and 1 base from J, the gap between germline ends came to 9 bases. Germline values: CDR1 SGHAT, CDR2 FQNNGV. The CDR3 spans 14 residues. The CDR3 region has the DNA TGTGCCAGCAGTGAGGGACAGAACACCGGGGAGCTGTTTTTT. This gives the protein CASSEGQNTGELFF.

The CDR3 coding sequence is TGTGCCACCGAATATGGCTACACCTTC. Protein sequence: CATEYGYTF. The chain recombines TRBV18 with TRBJ1-2; D call uncertain. The germline V gene encodes CDR1 KGHSH and CDR2 LQKENI. The length of the CDR3 is 9 residues. The germline V and J ends were trimmed by 10 bases and 5 bases, with 5 bases remaining between them. The full variable domain, its missing parts supplied by reference TRBV18 and TRBJ1-2, is NAGVMQNPRHLVRRRGQEARLRCSPMKGHSHVYWYRQLPEEGLKFMVYLQKENIIDESGMPKERFSAEFPKEGPSILRIQQVVRGDSAAYFCATEYGYTFGSGTRLTVV.

The genes are TRBV4-3 and TRBJ2-7; TRBD2 is a possible D gene (6 bases). V dropped 2 bases and J dropped 0 bases, with 11 bases sitting between them. CDR3 size: 15 residues. Germline values: CDR1 LGHNA, CDR2 YSLEER. The CDR3 bases are TGCGCCAGCAGCCAACTAGCGACACCCTCCTACGAGCAGTACTTC. It translates to CASSQLATPSYEQYF.

This clone was counted between two and nine times. This CDR3 is also generated by other DNA sequences in the sample. V is TRBV18 and J is TRBJ2-1; the match to TRBD2 covers 7 bases. There are 15 residues in the CDR3. In germline, CDR1 is KGHSH, CDR2 LQKENI. V trimming: 0 bases; J trimming: 5 bases; junction bases outside the gene matches: 4. The CDR3 nucleotides read TGTGCCAGCTCACCACCGTCGGGGGGACACAATGAGCAGTTCTTC. Protein sequence: CASSPPSGGHNEQFF.

J is TRBJ2-5 and V is TRBV19; 8 bases are shared with TRBD2. V lost 2 bases and J lost 0; bases outside the gene matches: 8. The CDR3 consists of 17 residues. From germline, CDR1 is LNHDA and CDR2 SQIVND (reference sequence). CDR3 sequence reads: CASSIPPVAGYQETQYF. The DNA for the CDR3 is TGTGCCAGTAGTATACCCCCTGTAGCGGGGTACCAAGAGACCCAGTACTTC. The entire variable domain, with the rest obtained from reference TRBV19 and TRBJ2-5, is as follows: DGGITQSPKYLFRKEGQNVTLSCEQNLNHDAMYWYRQDPGQGLRLIYYSQIVNDFQKGDIAEGYSVSREKKESFPLTVTSAQKNPTAFYLCASSIPPVAGYQETQYFGPGTRLLVL.

This clone has a single count. The chain employs TRBV6-5 and TRBJ1-5; weak D call: TRBD1 (6 bases). The CDR3 spans 14 residues. V lost 6 bases and J 7 bases, leaving 16 bases between the germline ends. Looked up from germline, CDR1 is MNHEY and CDR2 is SVGAGI. This CDR3 is CASRPGTKGQPQHF. Written as DNA, the CDR3 is TGTGCCAGCAGACCCGGGACAAAGGGACAGCCCCAGCATTTT.

V gene TRBV13 combines with J gene TRBJ1-1, with D perhaps matching TRBD1 (5 bases). This CDR3 spans 14 amino acids. Germline CDR1 is PRHDT and CDR2 is FYEKMQ (reference sequence). Trimming left V 2 bases short and J 5 bases short, with 12 bases between. The CDR3 nucleotides read TGTGCCAGCAGCTTACGATCAGGGAGGACTGAAGCTTTCTTT. It codes for CASSLRSGRTEAFF. The full variable domain, in which reference TRBV13 and TRBJ1-1 provide the parts outside the CDR3, is AAGVIQSPRHLIKEKRETATLKCYPIPRHDTVYWYQQGPGQDPQFLISFYEKMQSDKGSIPDRFSAQQFSDYHSELNMSSLELGDSALYFCASSLRSGRTEAFFGQGTRLTVV.

In its sample, this clone was seen a few times. The chain joins TRBV11-2 to TRBJ1-1; D is undetermined. V gave up 2 bases and J gave up 0 bases, with 7 bases separating them. The germline V gene has CDR1 SGHAT and CDR2 FQNNGV. The CDR3 loop spans 14 amino acids. CDR3 sequence (DNA): TGTGCCAGCAGCTTAACCATCATGAACACTGAAGCTTTCTTT. Amino acid sequence: CASSLTIMNTEAFF.

The genes are TRBV23-1 and TRBJ1-5, with D possibly TRBD1 on 5 matching bases. TRBV23-1 is flagged as an ORF with uncertain function. V was pared by 2 bases and J by 4 bases, with 27 bases between. The CDR3 sequence is 20 residues long. The CDR3 DNA sequence: TGCGCCAGCAGTCAACATGCCTCGGGACGCCTGGGGGGAGCTAATCAGCCCCAGCATTTT. Protein sequence: CASSQHASGRLGGANQPQHF.

The chain carries TRBV18 and TRBJ2-7, with D possibly being TRBD1 (5 bases). The CDR3 is 13 residues long. Germline CDR1 reads KGHSH; CDR2 reads LQKENI. V was shortened by 3 bases and J by 5 bases, with 11 bases between the two germline ends. CDR3 amino acids: CASSPGQGNEQYF. As DNA, the CDR3 is TGTGCCAGCTCACCCGGGCAGGGCAACGAGCAGTACTTC.

The CDR3 region is CASTASFNEQFF. CDR3 nucleotides: TGTGCCAGTACCGCTAGCTTCAATGAGCAGTTCTTC. V is TRBV19 and J is TRBJ2-1; the D gene is possibly TRBD2 (5 bases). The ends were cut back, 7 bases at V and 6 bases at J, with 10 bases in the middle. Germline-derived CDR1 and CDR2 are LNHDA and SQIVND (reference sequence). The CDR3 contains 12 residues.

The rearrangement joins TRBV23-1 to TRBJ1-1; perhaps TRBD1 as D (5 bases). TRBV23-1 carries the ORF label, with uncertain function. V lost 3 bases to trimming and J lost 1 base, with 9 bases between them. This CDR3 is 14 amino acids long. CDR3 in amino acids: CASSQPTGNTEAFF. The CDR3 DNA follows: TGCGCCAGCAGTCAGCCCACAGGGAACACTGAAGCTTTCTTT.

The gene calls are TRBV6-2 or TRBV6-3 and TRBJ1-1, with no clear D. V gave up 1 base and J gave up 1 base, with 4 bases separating them. The CDR3 loop spans 13 amino acids. Germline V gives CDR1 MNHEY, CDR2 SVGEGT. The CDR3 nucleotides read TGTGCCAGCAGTTACTATTCGAACACTGAAGCTTTCTTT. Its translation: CASSYYSNTEAFF.

Notes on this clone: This sample also contains other DNA sequences that code for the same CDR3. The chain is built from TRBV6-6 and TRBJ2-2; D is unresolved. V lost 3 bases and J 5 bases, leaving 4 bases between the germline ends. The CDR3 consists of 12 residues. In germline, CDR1 is MNHNY, CDR2 SVGAGI (reference sequence). The CDR3 nucleotides read TGTGCCAGCAGTTATTCGACCGGGGAGCTGTTTTTT. This sequence encodes CASSYSTGELFF.

This chain uses TRBV19 with TRBJ1-1; the match to TRBD1 covers 8 bases. Germline trimming cut 7 bases from V and 5 bases from J; bases unmatched to any gene: 6. Germline lookup yields CDR1 LNHDA and CDR2 SQIVND (reference sequence). The CDR3 is made up of 13 amino acids. CDR3 nucleotide sequence: TGTGCCAGTACCCCCAGGGGGCGGACTGAAGCTTTCTTT. This gives the protein CASTPRGRTEAFF.

CDR3 residues: CASSPGSHYEQYF. The CDR3 DNA is TGTGCCAGCTCACCAGGGAGTCACTACGAGCAGTACTTC. The chain is built from TRBV18 and TRBJ2-7, with D possibly being TRBD2 (5 bases). The CDR3 has 13 amino acids. CDR1 is KGHSH, CDR2 LQKENI, per germline. V lost 2 bases to trimming and J lost 3 bases, with 8 bases between them. The entire variable domain, with the rest obtained from reference TRBV18 and TRBJ2-7, is as follows: NAGVMQNPRHLVRRRGQEARLRCSPMKGHSHVYWYRQLPEEGLKFMVYLQKENIIDESGMPKERFSAEFPKEGPSILRIQQVVRGDSAAYFCASSPGSHYEQYFGPGTRLTVT.

This chain links TRBV12-3 or TRBV12-4 with TRBJ1-1; D uncertain. Trimming took 2 bases from V and 1 from J, leaving 5 bases between them. The CDR3 extends over 13 amino acids. The CDR3 loop reads CASSLSWNTEAFF. CDR3 in DNA: TGTGCCAGCAGTTTAAGTTGGAACACTGAAGCTTTCTTT.

The chain carries TRBV12-3 or TRBV12-4 and TRBJ1-1; D is unresolved. Trimming pared 1 base from V and 1 base from J, leaving 4 bases between. CDR3 length: 13 residues. The CDR3 is CASSLEENTEAFF. CDR3 sequence (DNA): TGTGCCAGCAGTTTAGAGGAGAACACTGAAGCTTTCTTT.

The CDR3 DNA follows: TGTGCCAGCAGCTCGGACTGGTCTGGAAACACCATATATTTT. Amino acids: CASSSDWSGNTIYF. This chain connects TRBV7-7 to TRBJ1-3; D remains ambiguous. The ends were cut back, 4 bases at V and 1 base at J, with 8 bases in the middle. Germline V gene sequence: CDR1 SSHAT, CDR2 FNYEAQ (reference sequence). The CDR3 consists of 14 residues.